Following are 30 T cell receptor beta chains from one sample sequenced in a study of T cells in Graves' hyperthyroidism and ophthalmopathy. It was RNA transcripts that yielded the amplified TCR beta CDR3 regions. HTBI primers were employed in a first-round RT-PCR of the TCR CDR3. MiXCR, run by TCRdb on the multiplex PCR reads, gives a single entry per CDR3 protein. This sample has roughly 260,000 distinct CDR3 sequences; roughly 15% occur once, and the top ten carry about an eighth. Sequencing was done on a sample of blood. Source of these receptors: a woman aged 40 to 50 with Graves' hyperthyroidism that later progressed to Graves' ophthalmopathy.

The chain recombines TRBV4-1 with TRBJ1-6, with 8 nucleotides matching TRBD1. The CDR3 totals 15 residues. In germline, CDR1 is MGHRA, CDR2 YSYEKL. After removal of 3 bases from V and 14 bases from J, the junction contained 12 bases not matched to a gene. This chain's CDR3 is CASSHPAQGERTLHF. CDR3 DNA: TGCGCCAGCAGCCACCCGGCACAGGGGGAGAGGACCCTCCACTTT.

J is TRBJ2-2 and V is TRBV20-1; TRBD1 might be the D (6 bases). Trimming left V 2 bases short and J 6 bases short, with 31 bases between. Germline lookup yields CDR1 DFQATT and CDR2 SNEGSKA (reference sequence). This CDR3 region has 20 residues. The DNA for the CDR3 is TGCAGTGCTAGAAGGACACCGGCCGTGGGGGCCCTTTTTAAGGCCGGGGAGCTGTTTTTT. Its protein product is CSARRTPAVGALFKAGELFF.

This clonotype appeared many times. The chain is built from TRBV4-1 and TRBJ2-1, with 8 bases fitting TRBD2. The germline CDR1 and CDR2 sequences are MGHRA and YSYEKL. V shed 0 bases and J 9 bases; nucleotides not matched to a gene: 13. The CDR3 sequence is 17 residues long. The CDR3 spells CASSQDFAGGRRGEQFF. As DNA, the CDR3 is TGCGCCAGCAGCCAAGATTTTGCGGGAGGCCGGAGGGGTGAGCAGTTCTTC.

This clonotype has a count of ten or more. CDR3 in DNA: TGTGCCAGCAGCTCCCCCAGAGGGATCGACTCCTACGAGCAGTACTTC. Its translation is CASSSPRGIDSYEQYF. The J gene is TRBJ2-7, the V gene TRBV7-9, with D possibly TRBD2 on 5 matching bases. V dropped 4 bases and J dropped 0 bases, with 16 bases sitting between them. CDR1 is SEHNR, CDR2 FQNEAQ, per germline (reference sequence). The CDR3 covers 16 residues.

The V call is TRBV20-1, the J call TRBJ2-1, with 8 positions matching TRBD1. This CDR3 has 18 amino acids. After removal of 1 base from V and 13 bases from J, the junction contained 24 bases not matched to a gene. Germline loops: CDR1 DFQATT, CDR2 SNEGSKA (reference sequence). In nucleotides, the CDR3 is TGCAGTGCTAGAGTAACCGGTCGACAGGGGTATTACAATATGGGACAGTTCTTC. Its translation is CSARVTGRQGYYNMGQFF.

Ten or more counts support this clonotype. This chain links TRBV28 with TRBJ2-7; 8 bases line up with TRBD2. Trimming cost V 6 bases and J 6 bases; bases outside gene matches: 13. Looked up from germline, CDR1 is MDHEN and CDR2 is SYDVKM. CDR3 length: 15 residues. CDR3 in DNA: TGTGCCAGCAGCCAGCGGGAGAGGGGTATTCGCGAGCAGTACTTC. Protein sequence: CASSQRERGIREQYF.

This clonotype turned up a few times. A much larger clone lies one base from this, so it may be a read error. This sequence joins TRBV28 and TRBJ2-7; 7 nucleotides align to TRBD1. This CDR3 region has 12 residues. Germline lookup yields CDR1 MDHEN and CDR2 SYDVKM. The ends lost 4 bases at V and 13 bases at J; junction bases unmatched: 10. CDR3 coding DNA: TGTGCCAGCAGTTCTGGACAGGACCGGGGTTACTTC. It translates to CASSSGQDRGYF.

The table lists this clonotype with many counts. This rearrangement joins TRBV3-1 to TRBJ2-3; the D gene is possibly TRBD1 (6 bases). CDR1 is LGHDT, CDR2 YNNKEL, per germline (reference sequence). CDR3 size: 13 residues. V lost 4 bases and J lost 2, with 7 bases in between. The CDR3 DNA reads TGTGCCAGCAGCCCAGGGGACACAGATACGCAGTATTTT. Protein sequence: CASSPGDTDTQYF.

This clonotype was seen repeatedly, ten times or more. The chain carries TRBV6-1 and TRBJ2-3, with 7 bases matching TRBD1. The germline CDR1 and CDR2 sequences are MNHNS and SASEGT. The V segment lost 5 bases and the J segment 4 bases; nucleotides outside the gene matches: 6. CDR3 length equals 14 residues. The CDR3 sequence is CASSFRDRSDTQYF. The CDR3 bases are TGTGCCAGCAGTTTTCGGGACAGATCAGATACGCAGTATTTT.

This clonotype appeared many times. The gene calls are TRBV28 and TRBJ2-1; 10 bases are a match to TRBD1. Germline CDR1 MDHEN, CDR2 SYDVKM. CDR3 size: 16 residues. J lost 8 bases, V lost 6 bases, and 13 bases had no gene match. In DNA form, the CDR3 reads TGTGCCAGCAGATCTCCTTTTGCGACAGGGGGCTATGAGCAGTTCTTC. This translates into CASRSPFATGGYEQFF.

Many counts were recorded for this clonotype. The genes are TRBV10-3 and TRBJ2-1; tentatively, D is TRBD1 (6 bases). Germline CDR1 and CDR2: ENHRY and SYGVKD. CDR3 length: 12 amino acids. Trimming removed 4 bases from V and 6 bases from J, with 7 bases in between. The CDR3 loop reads CAISATGNEQFF. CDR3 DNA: TGTGCCATCAGTGCGACAGGCAATGAGCAGTTCTTC.

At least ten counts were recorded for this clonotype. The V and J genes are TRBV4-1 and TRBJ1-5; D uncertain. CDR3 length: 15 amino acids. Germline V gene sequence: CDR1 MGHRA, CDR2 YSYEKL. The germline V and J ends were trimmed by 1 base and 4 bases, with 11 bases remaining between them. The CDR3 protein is CASSQGYRPNQPQHF. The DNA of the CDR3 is TGCGCCAGCAGCCAAGGGTACAGACCTAATCAGCCCCAGCATTTT.

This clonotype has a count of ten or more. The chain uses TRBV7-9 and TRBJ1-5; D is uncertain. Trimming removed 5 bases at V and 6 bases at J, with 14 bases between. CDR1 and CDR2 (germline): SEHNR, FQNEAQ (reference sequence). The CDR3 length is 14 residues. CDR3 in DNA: TGTGCCAGCAGCCTCGGACGGGAAGGTCAGCCCCAGCATTTT. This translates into CASSLGREGQPQHF.

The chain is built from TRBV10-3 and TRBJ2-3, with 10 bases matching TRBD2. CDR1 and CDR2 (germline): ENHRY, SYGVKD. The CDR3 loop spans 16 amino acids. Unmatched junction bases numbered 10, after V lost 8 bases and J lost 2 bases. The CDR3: CAIGGPLAGHTDTQYF. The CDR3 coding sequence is TGTGCCATCGGTGGCCCACTAGCGGGACACACAGATACGCAGTATTTT.

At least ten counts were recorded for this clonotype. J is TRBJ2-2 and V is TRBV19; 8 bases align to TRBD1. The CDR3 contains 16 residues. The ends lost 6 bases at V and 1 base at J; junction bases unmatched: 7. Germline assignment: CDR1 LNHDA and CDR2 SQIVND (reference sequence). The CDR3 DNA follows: TGTGCCAGTAGCGGACTTGGGACAGGGAACACCGGGGAGCTGTTTTTT. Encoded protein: CASSGLGTGNTGELFF. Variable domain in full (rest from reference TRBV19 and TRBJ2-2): DGGITQSPKYLFRKEGQNVTLSCEQNLNHDAMYWYRQDPGQGLRLIYYSQIVNDFQKGDIAEGYSVSREKKESFPLTVTSAQKNPTAFYLCASSGLGTGNTGELFFGEGSRLTVL.

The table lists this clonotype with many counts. The CDR3 is CSVRTGYDTEAFF. CDR3 nucleotides: TGCAGCGTTAGGACTGGGTATGACACTGAAGCTTTCTTT. J is TRBJ1-1 and V is TRBV29-1; D not resolved. The CDR3 runs 13 residues. Trimming removed 5 bases from V and 3 bases from J, with 13 bases in between. Germline CDR1 and CDR2: SQVTM and ANQGSEA. Variable domain in full (rest from reference TRBV29-1 and TRBJ1-1): SAVISQKPSRDICQRGTSLTIQCQVDSQVTMMFWYRQQPGQSLTLIATANQGSEATYESGFVIDKFPISRPNLTFSTLTVSNMSPEDSSIYLCSVRTGYDTEAFFGQGTRLTVV.

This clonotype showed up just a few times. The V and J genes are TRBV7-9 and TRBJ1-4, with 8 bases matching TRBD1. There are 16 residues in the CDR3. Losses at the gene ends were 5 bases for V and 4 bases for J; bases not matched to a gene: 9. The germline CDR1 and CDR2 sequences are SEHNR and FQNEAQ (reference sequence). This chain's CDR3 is CASSHHRGGGNEKLFF. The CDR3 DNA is TGTGCCAGCAGCCATCACAGGGGGGGAGGTAATGAAAAACTGTTTTTT.

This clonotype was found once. The CDR3 loop reads CASSSRTKGGYGYTF. The CDR3 region has the DNA TGTGCCAGCAGTTCCCGGACAAAAGGTGGCTATGGCTACACCTTC. The J gene is TRBJ1-2, the V gene TRBV28; D might be TRBD1 (5 bases). With 4 bases removed from V and 4 bases from J, the gap between germline ends came to 16 bases. Germline V gene lookup returns CDR1 MDHEN and CDR2 SYDVKM. The CDR3 covers 15 residues.

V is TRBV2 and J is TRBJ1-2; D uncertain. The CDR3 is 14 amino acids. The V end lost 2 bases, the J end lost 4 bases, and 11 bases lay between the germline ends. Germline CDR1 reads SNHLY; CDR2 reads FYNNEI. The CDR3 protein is CASSESTVGYGYTF. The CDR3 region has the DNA TGTGCCAGCAGTGAAAGTACCGTAGGCTATGGCTACACCTTC. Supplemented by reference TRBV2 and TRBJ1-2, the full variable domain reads EPEVTQTPSHQVTQMGQEVILRCVPISNHLYFYWYRQILGQKVEFLVSFYNNEISEKSEIFDDQFSVERPDGSNFTLKIRSTKLEDSAMYFCASSESTVGYGYTFGSGTRLTVV.

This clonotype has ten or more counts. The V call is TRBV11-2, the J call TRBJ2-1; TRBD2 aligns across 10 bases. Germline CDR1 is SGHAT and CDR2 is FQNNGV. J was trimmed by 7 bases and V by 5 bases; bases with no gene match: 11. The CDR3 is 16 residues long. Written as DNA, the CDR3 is TGTGCCAGCAGCCCCATGCTAGCGGGAGTAGGTAATGAGCAGTTCTTC. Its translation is CASSPMLAGVGNEQFF.

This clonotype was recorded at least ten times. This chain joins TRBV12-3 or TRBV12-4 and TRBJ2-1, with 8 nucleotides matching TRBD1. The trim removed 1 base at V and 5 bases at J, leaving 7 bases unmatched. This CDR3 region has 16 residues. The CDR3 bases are TGTGCCAGCAGTTTAGGGGCGGTGACAGGGGACAATGAGCAGTTCTTC. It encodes CASSLGAVTGDNEQFF.

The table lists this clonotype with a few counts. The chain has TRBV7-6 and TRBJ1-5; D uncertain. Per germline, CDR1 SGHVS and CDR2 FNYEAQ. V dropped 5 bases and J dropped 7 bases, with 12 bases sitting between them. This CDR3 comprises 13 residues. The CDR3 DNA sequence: TGTGCCAGCAGCCTCACGGTTGAGCAGCCCCAGCATTTT. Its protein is CASSLTVEQPQHF.

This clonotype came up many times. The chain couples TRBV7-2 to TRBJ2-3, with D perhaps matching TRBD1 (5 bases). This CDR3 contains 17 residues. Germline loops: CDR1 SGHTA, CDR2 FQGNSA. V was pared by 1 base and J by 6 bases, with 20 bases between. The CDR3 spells CASSLDWGMGASDTQYF. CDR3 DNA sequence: TGTGCCAGCAGCTTAGATTGGGGCATGGGTGCGAGTGATACGCAGTATTTT. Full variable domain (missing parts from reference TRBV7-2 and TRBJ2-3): GAGVSQSPSNKVTEKGKDVELRCDPISGHTALYWYRQSLGQGLEFLIYFQGNSAPDKSGLPSDRFSAERTGGSVSTLTIQRTQQEDSAVYLCASSLDWGMGASDTQYFGPGTRLTVL.

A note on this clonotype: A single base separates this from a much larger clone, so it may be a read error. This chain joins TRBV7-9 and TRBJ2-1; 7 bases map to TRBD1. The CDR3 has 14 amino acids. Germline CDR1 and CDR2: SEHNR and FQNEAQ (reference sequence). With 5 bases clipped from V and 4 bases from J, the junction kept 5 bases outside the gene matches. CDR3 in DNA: TGTGCCAGCAGCCGTCAGGGGGATTACAATGAGCAGTTCTTC. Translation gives CASSRQGDYNEQFF. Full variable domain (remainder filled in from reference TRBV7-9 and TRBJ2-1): DTGVSQNPRHKITKRGQNVTFRCDPISEHNRLYWYRQTLGQGPEFLTYFQNEAQLEKSRLLSDRFSAERPKGSFSTLEIQRTEQGDSAMYLCASSRQGDYNEQFFGPGTRLTVL.

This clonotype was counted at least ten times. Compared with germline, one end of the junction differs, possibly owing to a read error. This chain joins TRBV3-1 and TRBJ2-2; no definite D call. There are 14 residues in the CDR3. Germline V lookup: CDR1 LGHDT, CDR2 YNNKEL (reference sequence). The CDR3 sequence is CTSSQRTSAGELFF. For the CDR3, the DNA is TGTACCAGCAGCCAAAGAACCTCGGCGGGGGAGCTGTTTTTT.

In DNA form, the CDR3 reads TGTGCCAGCAGTTTAGGGCTAGCGGAAATTTACGAGCAGTACTTC. Protein sequence: CASSLGLAEIYEQYF. The rearrangement joins TRBV27 to TRBJ2-7; 7 nucleotides agree with TRBD2. CDR3 length equals 15 residues. V was pared by 2 bases and J by 4 bases, with 8 bases of the junction left unmatched. Germline V gene data show CDR1 as MNHEY and CDR2 as SMNVEV (reference sequence).

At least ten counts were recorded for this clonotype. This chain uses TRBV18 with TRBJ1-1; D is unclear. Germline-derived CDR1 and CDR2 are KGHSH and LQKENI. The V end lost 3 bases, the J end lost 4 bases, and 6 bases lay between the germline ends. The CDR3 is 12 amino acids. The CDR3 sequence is CASSPTSTEAFF. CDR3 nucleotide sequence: TGTGCCAGCTCACCTACGAGCACTGAAGCTTTCTTT.

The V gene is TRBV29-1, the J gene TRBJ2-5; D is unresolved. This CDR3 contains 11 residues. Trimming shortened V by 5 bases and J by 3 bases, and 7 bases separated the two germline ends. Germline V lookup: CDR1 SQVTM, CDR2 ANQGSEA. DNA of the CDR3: TGCAGCGTTCTTGCGGAAGAGACCCAGTACTTC. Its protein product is CSVLAEETQYF.

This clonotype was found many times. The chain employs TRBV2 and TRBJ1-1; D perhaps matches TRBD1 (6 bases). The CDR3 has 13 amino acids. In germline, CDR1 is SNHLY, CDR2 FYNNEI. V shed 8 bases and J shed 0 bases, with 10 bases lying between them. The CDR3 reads CASDRDMNTEAFF. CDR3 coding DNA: TGTGCCAGCGATCGGGACATGAACACTGAAGCTTTCTTT.

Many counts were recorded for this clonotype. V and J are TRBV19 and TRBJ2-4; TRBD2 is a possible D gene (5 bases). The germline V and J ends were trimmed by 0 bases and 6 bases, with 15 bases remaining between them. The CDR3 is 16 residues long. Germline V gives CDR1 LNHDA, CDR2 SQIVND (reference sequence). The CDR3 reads CASSIDQSGLGNIQYF. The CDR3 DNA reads TGTGCCAGTAGTATAGATCAGTCGGGGTTGGGAAACATTCAGTACTTC.